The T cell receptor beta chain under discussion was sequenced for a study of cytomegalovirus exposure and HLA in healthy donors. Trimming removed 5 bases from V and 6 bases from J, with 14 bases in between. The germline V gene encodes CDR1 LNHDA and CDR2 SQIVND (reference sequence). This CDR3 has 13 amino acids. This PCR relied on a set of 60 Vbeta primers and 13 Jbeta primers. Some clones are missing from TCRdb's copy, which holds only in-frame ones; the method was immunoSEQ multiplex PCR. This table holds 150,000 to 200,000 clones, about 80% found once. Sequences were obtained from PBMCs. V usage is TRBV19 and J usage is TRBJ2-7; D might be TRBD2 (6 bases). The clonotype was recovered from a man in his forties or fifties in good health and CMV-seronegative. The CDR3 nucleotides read TGTGCCAGTAGTTTTCTATGGGGAGGCGAGCAGTACGTC. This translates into CASSFLWGGEQYV.